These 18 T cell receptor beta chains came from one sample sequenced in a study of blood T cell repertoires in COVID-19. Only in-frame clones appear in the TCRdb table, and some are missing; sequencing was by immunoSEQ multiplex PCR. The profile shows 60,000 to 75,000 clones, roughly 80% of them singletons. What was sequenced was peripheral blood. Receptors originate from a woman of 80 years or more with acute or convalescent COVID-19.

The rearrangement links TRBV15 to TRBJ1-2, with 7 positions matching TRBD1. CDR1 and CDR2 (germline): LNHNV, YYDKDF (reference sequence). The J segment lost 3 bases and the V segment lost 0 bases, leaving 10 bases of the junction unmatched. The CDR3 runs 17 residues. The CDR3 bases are TGTGCCACCAGCAGAGATATCCCCGAGGGGGCTCACTATGGCTACACCTTC. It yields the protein CATSRDIPEGAHYGYTF.

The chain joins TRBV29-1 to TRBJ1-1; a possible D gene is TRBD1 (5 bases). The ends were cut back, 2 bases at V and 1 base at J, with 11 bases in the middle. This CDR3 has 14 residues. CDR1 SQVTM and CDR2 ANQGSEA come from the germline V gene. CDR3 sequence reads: CSVEPRGRNTEAFF. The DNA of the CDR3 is TGCAGCGTTGAACCGCGGGGCAGGAACACTGAAGCTTTCTTT. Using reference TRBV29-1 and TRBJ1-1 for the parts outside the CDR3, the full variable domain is SAVISQKPSRDICQRGTSLTIQCQVDSQVTMMFWYRQQPGQSLTLIATANQGSEATYESGFVIDKFPISRPNLTFSTLTVSNMSPEDSSIYLCSVEPRGRNTEAFFGQGTRLTVV.

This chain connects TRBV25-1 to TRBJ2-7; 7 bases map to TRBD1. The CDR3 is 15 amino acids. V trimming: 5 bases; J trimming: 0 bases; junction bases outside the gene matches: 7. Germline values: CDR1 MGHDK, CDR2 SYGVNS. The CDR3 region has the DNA TGTGCCAGCAGTCCGAACAGGGGTGGCTCCTACGAGCAGTACTTC. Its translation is CASSPNRGGSYEQYF.

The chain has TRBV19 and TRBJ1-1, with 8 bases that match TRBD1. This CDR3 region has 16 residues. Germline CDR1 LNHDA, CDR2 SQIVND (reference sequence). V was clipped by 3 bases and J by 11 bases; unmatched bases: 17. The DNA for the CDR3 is TGTGCCAGTAGTATTCCGACAGGGGAATCCCCCAATCCGGCTTTCTTT. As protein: CASSIPTGESPNPAFF.

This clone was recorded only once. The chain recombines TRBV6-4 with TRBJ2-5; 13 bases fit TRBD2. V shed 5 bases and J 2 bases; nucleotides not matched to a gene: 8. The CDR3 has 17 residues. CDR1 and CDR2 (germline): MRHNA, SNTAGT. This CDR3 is CASSSRLAGGLQETQYF. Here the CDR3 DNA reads TGTGCCAGCAGTTCTAGACTAGCGGGGGGCCTTCAAGAGACCCAGTACTTC.

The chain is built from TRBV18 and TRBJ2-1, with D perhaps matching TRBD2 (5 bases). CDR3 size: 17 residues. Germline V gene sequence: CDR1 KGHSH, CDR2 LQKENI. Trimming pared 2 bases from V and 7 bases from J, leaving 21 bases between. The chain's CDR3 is CASSPRTEVGLGNEQFF. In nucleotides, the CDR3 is TGTGCCAGCTCACCAAGGACGGAGGTTGGATTGGGGAATGAGCAGTTCTTC. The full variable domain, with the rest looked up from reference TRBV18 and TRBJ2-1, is NAGVMQNPRHLVRRRGQEARLRCSPMKGHSHVYWYRQLPEEGLKFMVYLQKENIIDESGMPKERFSAEFPKEGPSILRIQQVVRGDSAAYFCASSPRTEVGLGNEQFFGPGTRLTVL.

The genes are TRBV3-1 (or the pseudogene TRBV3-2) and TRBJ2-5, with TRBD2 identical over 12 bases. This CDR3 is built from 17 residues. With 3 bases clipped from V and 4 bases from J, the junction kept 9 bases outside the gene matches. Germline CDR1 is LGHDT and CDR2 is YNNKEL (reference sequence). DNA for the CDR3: TGTGCCAGCAGCCATCTAGCGGGGGGGCCCTTGGGAGAGACCCAGTACTTC. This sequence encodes CASSHLAGGPLGETQYF.

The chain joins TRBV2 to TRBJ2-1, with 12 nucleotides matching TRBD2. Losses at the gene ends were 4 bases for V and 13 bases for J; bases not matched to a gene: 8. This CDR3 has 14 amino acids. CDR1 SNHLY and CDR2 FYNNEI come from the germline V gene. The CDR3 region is CASSALAGGPLQFF. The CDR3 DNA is TGTGCCAGCAGTGCACTAGCGGGGGGCCCCTTACAGTTCTTC.

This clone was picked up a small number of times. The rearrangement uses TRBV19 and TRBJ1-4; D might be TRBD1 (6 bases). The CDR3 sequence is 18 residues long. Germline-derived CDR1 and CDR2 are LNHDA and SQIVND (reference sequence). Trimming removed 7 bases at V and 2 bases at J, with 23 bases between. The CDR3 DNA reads TGTGCCAGTACCCTGTATGGACAGCCGAAGGTGACTAATGAAAAACTGTTTTTT. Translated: CASTLYGQPKVTNEKLFF.

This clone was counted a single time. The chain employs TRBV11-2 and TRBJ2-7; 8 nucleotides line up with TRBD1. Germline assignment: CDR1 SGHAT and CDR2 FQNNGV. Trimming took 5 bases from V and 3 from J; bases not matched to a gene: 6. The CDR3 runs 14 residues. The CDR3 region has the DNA TGTGCCAGCAGCCCCCGGACAGGGAACTACGAGCAGTACTTC. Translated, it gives CASSPRTGNYEQYF.

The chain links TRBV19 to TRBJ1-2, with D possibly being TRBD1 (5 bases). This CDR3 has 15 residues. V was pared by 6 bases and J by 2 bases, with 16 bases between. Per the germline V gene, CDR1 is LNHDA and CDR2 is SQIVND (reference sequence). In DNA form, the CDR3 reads TGTGCCAGTAGCGACTTGGGACTTTCGAACTATGGCTACACCTTC. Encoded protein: CASSDLGLSNYGYTF.

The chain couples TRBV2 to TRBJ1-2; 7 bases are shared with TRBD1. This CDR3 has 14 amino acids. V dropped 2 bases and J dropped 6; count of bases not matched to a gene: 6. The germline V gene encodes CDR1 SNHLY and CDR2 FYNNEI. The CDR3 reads CASSESRGTDGYTF. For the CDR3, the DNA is TGTGCCAGCAGTGAATCCAGGGGGACCGATGGCTACACCTTC.

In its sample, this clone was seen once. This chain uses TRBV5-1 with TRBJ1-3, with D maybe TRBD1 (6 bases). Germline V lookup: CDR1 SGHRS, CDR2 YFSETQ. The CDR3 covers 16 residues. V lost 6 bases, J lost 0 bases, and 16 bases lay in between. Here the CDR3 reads CASNYGGIGSGNTIYF. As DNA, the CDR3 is TGCGCCAGCAATTATGGGGGCATAGGCTCTGGAAACACCATATATTTT.

The CDR3 sequence: CAWSVLAGGGEQYF. For the CDR3, the DNA is TGTGCCTGGAGTGTACTAGCGGGAGGGGGCGAGCAGTACTTC. This rearrangement joins TRBV30 to TRBJ2-7; 13 nucleotides match TRBD2. Germline CDR1 is GTSNPN and CDR2 is SVGIG (reference sequence). This CDR3 contains 14 residues. The V gene end was trimmed by 0 bases and the J gene end by 6 bases; junction bases not matched to a gene: 2.

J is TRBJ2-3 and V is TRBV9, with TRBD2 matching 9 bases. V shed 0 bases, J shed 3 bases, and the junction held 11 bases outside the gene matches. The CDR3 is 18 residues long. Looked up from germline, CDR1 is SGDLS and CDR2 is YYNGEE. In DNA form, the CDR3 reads TGTGCCAGCAGCGTAGAGGGCGGGGGGGCGCGATCAACAGATACGCAGTATTTT. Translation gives CASSVEGGGARSTDTQYF.

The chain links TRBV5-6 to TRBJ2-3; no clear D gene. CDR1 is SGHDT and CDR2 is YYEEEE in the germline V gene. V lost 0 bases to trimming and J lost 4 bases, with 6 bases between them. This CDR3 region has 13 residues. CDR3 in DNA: TGTGCCAGCAGCTTGGGGCAGGCAGATACGCAGTATTTT. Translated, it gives CASSLGQADTQYF.

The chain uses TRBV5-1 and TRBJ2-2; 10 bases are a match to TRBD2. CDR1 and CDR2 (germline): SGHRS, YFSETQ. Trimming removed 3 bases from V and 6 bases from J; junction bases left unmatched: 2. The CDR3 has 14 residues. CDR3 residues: CASSSLAGSGELFF. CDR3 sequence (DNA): TGCGCCAGCAGCTCACTAGCGGGGTCCGGGGAGCTGTTTTTT. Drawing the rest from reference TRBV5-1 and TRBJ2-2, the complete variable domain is KAGVTQTPRYLIKTRGQQVTLSCSPISGHRSVSWYQQTPGQGLQFLFEYFSETQRNKGNFPGRFSGRQFSNSRSEMNVSTLELGDSALYLCASSSLAGSGELFFGEGSRLTVL.

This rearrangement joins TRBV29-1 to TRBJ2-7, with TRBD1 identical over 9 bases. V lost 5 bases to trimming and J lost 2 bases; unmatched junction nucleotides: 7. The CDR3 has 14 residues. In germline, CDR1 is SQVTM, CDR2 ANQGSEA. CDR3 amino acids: CSVRPGQGPYEQYF. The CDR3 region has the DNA TGCAGCGTTCGACCGGGACAGGGTCCCTACGAGCAGTACTTC.